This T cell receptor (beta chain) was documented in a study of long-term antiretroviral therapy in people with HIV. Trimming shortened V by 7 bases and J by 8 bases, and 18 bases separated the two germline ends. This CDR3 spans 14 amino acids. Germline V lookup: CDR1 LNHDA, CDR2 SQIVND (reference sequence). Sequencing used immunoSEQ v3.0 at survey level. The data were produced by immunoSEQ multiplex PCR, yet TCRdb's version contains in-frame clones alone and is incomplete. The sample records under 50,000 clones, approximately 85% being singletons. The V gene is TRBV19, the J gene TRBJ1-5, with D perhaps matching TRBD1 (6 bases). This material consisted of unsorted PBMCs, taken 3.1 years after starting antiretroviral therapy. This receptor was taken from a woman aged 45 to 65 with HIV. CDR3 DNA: TGTGCCAGTAACCCCGCCCCGAAGGGGGAGCCCCAGCATTTT. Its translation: CASNPAPKGEPQHF.